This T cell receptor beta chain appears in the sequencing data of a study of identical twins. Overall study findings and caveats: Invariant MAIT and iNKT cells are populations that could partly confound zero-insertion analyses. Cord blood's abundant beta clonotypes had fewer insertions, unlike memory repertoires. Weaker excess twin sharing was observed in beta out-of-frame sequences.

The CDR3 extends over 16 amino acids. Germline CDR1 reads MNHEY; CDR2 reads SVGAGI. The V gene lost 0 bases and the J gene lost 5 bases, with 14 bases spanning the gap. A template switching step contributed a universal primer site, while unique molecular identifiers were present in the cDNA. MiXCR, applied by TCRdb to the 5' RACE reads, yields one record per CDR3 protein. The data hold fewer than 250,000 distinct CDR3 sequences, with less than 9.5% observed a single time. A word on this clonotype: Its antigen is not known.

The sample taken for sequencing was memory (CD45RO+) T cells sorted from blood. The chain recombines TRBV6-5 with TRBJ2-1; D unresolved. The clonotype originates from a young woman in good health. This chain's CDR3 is CASSYSGSLPNNEQFF. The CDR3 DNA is TGTGCCAGCAGTTACTCTGGAAGCCTCCCAAACAATGAGCAGTTCTTC.